This TCR beta chain appears in the sequencing data of a study of radiotherapy plus CTLA-4 blockade in lung cancer. The study, taken as a whole, reports: Researchers report tumor-derived TCR clones expanding in blood after radiotherapy plus ipilimumab. Early blood T cell clone dynamics reportedly forecast response best, with interferon-beta.

As to this clone: The antigen is undetermined.

V gave up 0 bases and J gave up 0 bases; unmatched junction bases: 11. The CDR3 totals 19 residues. Germline-derived CDR1 and CDR2 are GTSNPN and SVGIG (reference sequence). The assay was immunoSEQ multiplex PCR, and TCRdb's table has in-frame clones only and misses some. Of 89,000 or so clones listed, 82% are singletons. The clonotype originates from a human donor with non-small cell lung cancer who had a partial response to radiotherapy plus ipilimumab. The specimen comprised peripheral blood, sampled from a patient treated with radiotherapy plus ipilimumab. This rearrangement joins TRBV30 to TRBJ1-6, with TRBD1 identical over 7 bases. In DNA, the CDR3 is TGTGCCTGGAGTGTTCGTCGGACAGGCGGGCCCTCCTATAATTCACCCCTCCACTTT. Amino acids: CAWSVRRTGGPSYNSPLHF.